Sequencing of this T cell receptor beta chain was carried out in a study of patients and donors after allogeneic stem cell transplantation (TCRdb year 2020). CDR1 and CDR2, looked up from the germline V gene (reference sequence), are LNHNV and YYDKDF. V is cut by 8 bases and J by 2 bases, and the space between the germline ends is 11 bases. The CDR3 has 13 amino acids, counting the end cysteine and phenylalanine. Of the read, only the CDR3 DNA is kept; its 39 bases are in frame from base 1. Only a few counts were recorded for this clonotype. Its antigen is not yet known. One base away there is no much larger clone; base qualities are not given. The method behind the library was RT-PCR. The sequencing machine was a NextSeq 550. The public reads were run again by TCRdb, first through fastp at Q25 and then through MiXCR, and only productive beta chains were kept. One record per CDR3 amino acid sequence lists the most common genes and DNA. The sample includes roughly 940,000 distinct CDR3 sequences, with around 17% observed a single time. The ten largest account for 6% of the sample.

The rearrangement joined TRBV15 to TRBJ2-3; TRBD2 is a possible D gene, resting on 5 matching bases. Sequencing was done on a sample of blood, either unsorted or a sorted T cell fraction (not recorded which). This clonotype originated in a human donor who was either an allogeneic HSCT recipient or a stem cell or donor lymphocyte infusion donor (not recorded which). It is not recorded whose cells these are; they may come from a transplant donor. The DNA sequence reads TGTGCCACCCGTCCGGGGAACACAGATACGCAGTATTTT. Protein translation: CATRPGNTDTQYF.